This is a list of T cell receptor beta chains from one sample in a study of blood T cell repertoires in COVID-19. Sequencing used immunoSEQ multiplex PCR; TCRdb keeps in-frame clones, though not all of them. The table has 250,000 to 300,000 clones, approximately 85% seen once. The specimen was PBMCs or T cells enriched from blood (not recorded which). These receptors all come from a woman between 50 and 59 years old who had recovered from COVID-19. CDR3s include the opening cysteine and the closing phenylalanine or tryptophan. The order of the fields is CDR3 DNA, CDR3 protein, V gene, J gene, D gene, clone size. D genes are given only for firm matches. Only some rows state a clone size, as once, few, many or a class for expanded clones.

cdr3_nt: TGTGCCAGCAGCCCCGGACAGGTTTCCTACGAGCAGTACTTC; cdr3_aa: CASSPGQVSYEQYF; v_call: TRBV7-2; j_call: TRBJ2-7; d_call: TRBD1; clone_size: NA
cdr3_nt: TGTGCCAGCAGCTTGGGACAAGGGGACACCGGGGAGCTGTTTTTT; cdr3_aa: CASSLGQGDTGELFF; v_call: TRBV7-9; j_call: TRBJ2-2; d_call: NA; clone_size: NA
cdr3_nt: TGTGCAAGTCGCTTAGGGTTGTTAGTAATCGAGCAGTTCTTC; cdr3_aa: CASRLGLLVIEQFF; v_call: TRBV12-2; j_call: TRBJ2-1; d_call: NA; clone_size: NA
cdr3_nt: TGTGCCAGTAGTACACCGGGACAGGGGACCTCTAACTATGGCTACACCTTC; cdr3_aa: CASSTPGQGTSNYGYTF; v_call: TRBV19; j_call: TRBJ1-2; d_call: TRBD1; clone_size: NA
cdr3_nt: TGTGCCACCGGGCAAGGACAGATAGGAAGCGGGGAGCTGTTTTTT; cdr3_aa: CATGQGQIGSGELFF; v_call: TRBV24-1; j_call: TRBJ2-2; d_call: NA; clone_size: once
cdr3_nt: TGCGCCAGCAGCTTACAGGGGTCTAATTCACCCCTCCACTTT; cdr3_aa: CASSLQGSNSPLHF; v_call: TRBV5-1; j_call: TRBJ1-6; d_call: TRBD1; clone_size: NA
cdr3_nt: TGTGCCAGCAGTGGGACGGGCGAGGGCGAGCAGTACTTC; cdr3_aa: CASSGTGEGEQYF; v_call: TRBV2; j_call: TRBJ2-7; d_call: NA; clone_size: NA
cdr3_nt: TGTGCCAGCAGCTTAGGACTAGGAGACGAAAAACTGTTTTTT; cdr3_aa: CASSLGLGDEKLFF; v_call: TRBV7-9; j_call: TRBJ1-4; d_call: NA; clone_size: NA
cdr3_nt: TGTGCCAGTAGTATAGATCTAGCGGGAGTCACAGATACGCAGTATTTT; cdr3_aa: CASSIDLAGVTDTQYF; v_call: TRBV19; j_call: TRBJ2-3; d_call: TRBD2; clone_size: NA
cdr3_nt: TGTGCCAGCAGCACCCGGGACAGTTGCCAGGATCAGCCCCAGCATTTT; cdr3_aa: CASSTRDSCQDQPQHF; v_call: TRBV21-1; j_call: TRBJ1-5; d_call: NA; clone_size: NA